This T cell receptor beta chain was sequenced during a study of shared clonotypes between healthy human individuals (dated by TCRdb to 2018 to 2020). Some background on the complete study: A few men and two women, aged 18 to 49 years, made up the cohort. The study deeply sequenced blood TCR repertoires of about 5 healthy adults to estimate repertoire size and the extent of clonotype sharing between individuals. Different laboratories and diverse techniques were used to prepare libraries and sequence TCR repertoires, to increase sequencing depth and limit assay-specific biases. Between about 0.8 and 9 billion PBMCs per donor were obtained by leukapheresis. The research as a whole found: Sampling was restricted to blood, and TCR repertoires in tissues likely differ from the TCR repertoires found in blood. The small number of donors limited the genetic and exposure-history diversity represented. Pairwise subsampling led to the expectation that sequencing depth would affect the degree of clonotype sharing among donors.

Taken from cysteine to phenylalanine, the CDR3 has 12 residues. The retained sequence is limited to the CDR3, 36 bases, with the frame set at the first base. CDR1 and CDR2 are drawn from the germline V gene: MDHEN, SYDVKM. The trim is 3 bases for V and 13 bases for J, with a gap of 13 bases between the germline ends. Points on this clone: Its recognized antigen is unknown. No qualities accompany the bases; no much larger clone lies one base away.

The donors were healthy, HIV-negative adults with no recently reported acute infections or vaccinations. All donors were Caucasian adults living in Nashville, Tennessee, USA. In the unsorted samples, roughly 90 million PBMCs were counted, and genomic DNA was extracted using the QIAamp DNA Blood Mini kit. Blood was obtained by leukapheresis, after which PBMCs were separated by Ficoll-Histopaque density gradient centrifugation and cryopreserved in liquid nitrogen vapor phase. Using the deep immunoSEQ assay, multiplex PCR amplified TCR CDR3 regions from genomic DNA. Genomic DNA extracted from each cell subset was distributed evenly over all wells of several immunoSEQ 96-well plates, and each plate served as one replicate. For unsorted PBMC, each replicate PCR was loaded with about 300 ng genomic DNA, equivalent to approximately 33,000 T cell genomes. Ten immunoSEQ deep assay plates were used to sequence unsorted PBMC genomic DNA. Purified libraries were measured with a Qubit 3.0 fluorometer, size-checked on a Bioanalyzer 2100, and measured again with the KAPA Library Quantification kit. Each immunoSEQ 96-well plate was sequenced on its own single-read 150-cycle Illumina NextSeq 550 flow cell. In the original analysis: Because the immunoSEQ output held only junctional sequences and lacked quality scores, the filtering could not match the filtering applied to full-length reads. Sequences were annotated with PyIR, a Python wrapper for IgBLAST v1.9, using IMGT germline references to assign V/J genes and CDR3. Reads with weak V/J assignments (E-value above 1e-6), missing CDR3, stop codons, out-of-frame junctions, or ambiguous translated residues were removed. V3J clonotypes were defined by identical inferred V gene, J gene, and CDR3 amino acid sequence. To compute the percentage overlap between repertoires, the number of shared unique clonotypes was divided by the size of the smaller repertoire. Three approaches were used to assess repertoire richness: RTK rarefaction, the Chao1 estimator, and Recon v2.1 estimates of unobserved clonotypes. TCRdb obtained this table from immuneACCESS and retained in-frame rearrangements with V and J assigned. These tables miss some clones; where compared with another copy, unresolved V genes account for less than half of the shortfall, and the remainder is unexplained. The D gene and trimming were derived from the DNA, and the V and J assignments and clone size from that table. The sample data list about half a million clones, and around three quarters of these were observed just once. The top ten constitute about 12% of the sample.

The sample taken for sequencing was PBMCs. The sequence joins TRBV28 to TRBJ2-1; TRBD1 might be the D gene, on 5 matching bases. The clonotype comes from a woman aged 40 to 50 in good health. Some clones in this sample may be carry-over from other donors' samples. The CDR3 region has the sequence CASSFDDSKQFF. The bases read TGTGCCAGCAGTTTCGACGACAGCAAACAGTTCTTC.